The 23 T cell receptor beta chains below all came from one sample that was sequenced in a study of OX40 agonist ivuxolimab in advanced cancers. This table comes from immunoSEQ multiplex PCR, and its TCRdb copy is limited to in-frame clones, with some not included. Of around 70,000 clones listed, about 88% are singletons. The input for sequencing was CD4+ or CD8+ T cells sorted from blood, taken in a trial of the OX40 agonist ivuxolimab. These receptors were taken from an adult with an advanced solid tumor such as melanoma, head and neck, liver or kidney cancer.

The genes are TRBV5-1 and TRBJ2-3; 8 positions match TRBD1. Trimming removed 0 bases from V and 4 bases from J; junction bases left unmatched: 1. This CDR3 comprises 14 residues. The germline V gene has CDR1 SGHRS and CDR2 YFSETQ. Here the CDR3 reads CASSLGQGSDTQYF. In DNA, the CDR3 is TGCGCCAGCAGCTTGGGACAGGGGTCAGATACGCAGTATTTT.

The V call is TRBV28, the J call TRBJ2-2; D is perhaps TRBD1 (6 bases). This CDR3 region has 15 residues. The germline CDR1 and CDR2 sequences are MDHEN and SYDVKM. Trimming left V 4 bases short and J 7 bases short, with 16 bases between. In DNA form, the CDR3 reads TGTGCCAGCAGTTCCGAGGACAGAGATAACGGGGAGCTGTTTTTT. This gives the protein CASSSEDRDNGELFF.

The rearrangement joins TRBV9 to TRBJ2-2, with D perhaps matching TRBD1 or TRBD2 (7 bases each). V was cut by 3 bases and J by 4 bases, with 22 bases left in between. Germline CDR1 is SGDLS and CDR2 is YYNGEE. The CDR3 has 18 residues. CDR3 loop: CASSGEGQQLRGTGELFF. Here the CDR3 DNA reads TGTGCCAGCAGCGGGGAGGGACAGCAGCTGAGAGGCACCGGGGAGCTGTTTTTT.

This chain links TRBV29-1 with TRBJ2-7; D is possibly TRBD2 (6 bases). CDR1 and CDR2 (germline): SQVTM, ANQGSEA. V lost 3 bases, J lost 9 bases, and 12 bases lay in between. The CDR3 spans 11 residues. The DNA for the CDR3 is TGCAGCGTTGAGACGGGGGTGGGGCAGTACTTC. Its protein is CSVETGVGQYF.

V and J are TRBV5-1 and TRBJ2-7, with D hard to call. V lost 0 bases and J lost 3, with 4 bases in between. This CDR3 region has 12 residues. CDR1 SGHRS and CDR2 YFSETQ come from the germline V gene. CDR3 nucleotides: TGCGCCAGCAGCTTGGGCGGCTACGAGCAGTACTTC. This codes for CASSLGGYEQYF. The full variable domain, rest sourced from reference TRBV5-1 and TRBJ2-7, is KAGVTQTPRYLIKTRGQQVTLSCSPISGHRSVSWYQQTPGQGLQFLFEYFSETQRNKGNFPGRFSGRQFSNSRSEMNVSTLELGDSALYLCASSLGGYEQYFGPGTRLTVT.

This chain connects TRBV5-1 to TRBJ2-3; the match to TRBD2 covers 7 bases. The germline V gene has CDR1 SGHRS and CDR2 YFSETQ. The CDR3 totals 13 residues. Losses at the gene ends were 8 bases for V and 1 base for J; bases not matched to a gene: 4. The CDR3 region has the DNA TGCGCCAGTACTAGCGAAGGCACAGATACGCAGTATTTT. Its protein is CASTSEGTDTQYF.

The CDR3 sequence is CASSRLGARDEQFF. Here the CDR3 DNA reads TGTGCCAGTAGTCGTCTCGGGGCCAGGGATGAGCAGTTCTTC. V gene TRBV19 combines with J gene TRBJ2-1; either TRBD1 or TRBD2 may fit D (5 bases each). The V gene's germline CDR1 is LNHDA and CDR2 SQIVND (reference sequence). Trimming shortened V by 5 bases and J by 8 bases, and 16 bases separated the two germline ends. CDR3 length: 14 residues.

The chain recombines TRBV11-2 with TRBJ1-6; no firm D call. Per germline, CDR1 SGHAT and CDR2 FQNNGV. This CDR3 is built from 16 residues. V dropped 2 bases and J dropped 7 bases, with 15 bases sitting between them. CDR3 DNA sequence: TGTGCCAGCAGCTTAAGGTCCCGGCCGTGGAATTCACCCCTCCACTTT. This sequence encodes CASSLRSRPWNSPLHF. The full variable domain, with the rest looked up from reference TRBV11-2 and TRBJ1-6, is EAGVAQSPRYKIIEKRQSVAFWCNPISGHATLYWYQQILGQGPKLLIQFQNNGVVDDSQLPKDRFSAERLKGVDSTLKIQPAKLEDSAVYLCASSLRSRPWNSPLHFGNGTRLTVT.

CDR3 nucleotides: TGTGCCAGCAGCGTCGACCACAACACAGATACGCAGTATTTT. Translating it yields CASSVDHNTDTQYF. The genes are TRBV9 and TRBJ2-3; D is unclear. There are 14 residues in the CDR3. The ends were cut back, 2 bases at V and 2 bases at J, with 9 bases in the middle. Per germline, CDR1 SGDLS and CDR2 YYNGEE.

The V and J genes are TRBV5-1 and TRBJ2-2, with D perhaps given as TRBD1 or TRBD2 (5 bases each). Germline lookup yields CDR1 SGHRS and CDR2 YFSETQ. The CDR3 sequence is 15 residues long. Trimming pared 4 bases from V and 1 base from J, leaving 11 bases between. Written as DNA, the CDR3 is TGCGCCAGCAGCCGGGACGGCTGGAACACCGGGGAGCTGTTTTTT. Translated: CASSRDGWNTGELFF. The complete variable domain, with remaining parts taken from reference TRBV5-1 and TRBJ2-2, reads KAGVTQTPRYLIKTRGQQVTLSCSPISGHRSVSWYQQTPGQGLQFLFEYFSETQRNKGNFPGRFSGRQFSNSRSEMNVSTLELGDSALYLCASSRDGWNTGELFFGEGSRLTVL.

V and J are TRBV5-1 and TRBJ2-5, with D perhaps matching TRBD1 (5 bases). The CDR3 has 12 residues. Trimming left V 4 bases short and J 4 bases short, with 8 bases between. CDR1 is SGHRS, CDR2 YFSETQ, per germline. The CDR3 DNA is TGCGCCAGCAGCGTAACAGGAGAGACCCAGTACTTC. Translating it yields CASSVTGETQYF.

The genes are TRBV4-2 and TRBJ2-3, with D possibly matching TRBD2 (5 bases). The CDR3 length is 14 residues. Germline V CDR1 and CDR2: LGHNA, YNFKEQ. Trimming cost V 0 bases and J 4 bases, with 8 bases left between them. CDR3 residues: CASSQDSSPDTQYF. The CDR3 DNA reads as TGTGCCAGCAGCCAAGATTCTAGCCCAGATACGCAGTATTTT.

The chain is built from TRBV5-1 and TRBJ2-1, with 11 bases fitting TRBD1. V shed 2 bases and J 6 bases; nucleotides not matched to a gene: 1. CDR1 and CDR2 from the germline V gene are SGHRS and YFSETQ. The CDR3 sequence is 14 residues long. CDR3 coding DNA: TGCGCCAGCAGCTTAGGGACAGGGGGCAATGAGCAGTTCTTC. It translates to CASSLGTGGNEQFF.

V usage is TRBV7-2 and J usage is TRBJ2-3; no firm D call. The V end lost 5 bases, the J end lost 5 bases, and 8 bases lay between the germline ends. The CDR3 consists of 12 residues. Looked up from germline, CDR1 is SGHTA and CDR2 is FQGNSA. The CDR3 DNA is TGTGCCAGCAGCCTATATGGAGATACGCAGTATTTT. Translating it yields CASSLYGDTQYF.

The V and J genes are TRBV19 and TRBJ2-7, with 7 bases identical to TRBD1. The CDR3 consists of 12 residues. Trimming at V came to 7 bases and at J to 2 bases, leaving 2 bases not matched to a gene. Germline V gene lookup returns CDR1 LNHDA and CDR2 SQIVND (reference sequence). This CDR3 is CASKGGTYEQYF. CDR3 in DNA: TGTGCCAGTAAAGGGGGCACCTACGAGCAGTACTTC.

This rearrangement joins TRBV28 to TRBJ2-7, with D possibly being TRBD2 (5 bases). The CDR3 totals 12 residues. Germline loops: CDR1 MDHEN, CDR2 SYDVKM. V lost 6 bases and J lost 4, with 10 bases in between. CDR3 in amino acids: CASSPRTYEQYF. In DNA, the CDR3 is TGTGCCAGCAGCCCTAGGACTTACGAGCAGTACTTC. Supplemented by reference TRBV28 and TRBJ2-7, the full variable domain reads DVKVTQSSRYLVKRTGEKVFLECVQDMDHENMFWYRQDPGLGLRLIYFSYDVKMKEKGDIPEGYSVSREKKERFSLILESASTNQTSMYLCASSPRTYEQYFGPGTRLTVT.

The chain joins TRBV5-1 to TRBJ2-7; D is perhaps TRBD1 or TRBD2 (5 bases each). Germline-derived CDR1 and CDR2 are SGHRS and YFSETQ. The germline V and J ends were trimmed by 2 bases and 1 base, with 19 bases remaining between them. This CDR3 contains 17 residues. The CDR3 protein is CASSFRFIRDGSYEQYF. The CDR3 DNA is TGCGCCAGCAGCTTCCGATTCATCCGGGACGGATCCTACGAGCAGTACTTC.

This clone was seen only once. The V and J genes are TRBV7-2 and TRBJ2-5, with 7 bases identical to TRBD1. The J call is uncertain, as TRBJ2-7 better fits the DNA end. The CDR3 is 15 amino acids. CDR1 is SGHTA and CDR2 is FQGNSA in the germline V gene. For the CDR3, the DNA is TGTGCCAGCAGCTTAAACAGGGGCCGTACCTACGAGCAGTACTTC. Translation gives CASSLNRGRTYEQYF.

This chain joins TRBV4-1 and TRBJ2-7, with D hard to call. This CDR3 region has 15 residues. The germline CDR1 and CDR2 sequences are MGHRA and YSYEKL. Trimming took off 0 bases at V and 2 bases at J, with 11 bases between the two ends. DNA of the CDR3: TGCGCCAGCAGCCAAGATAGGACGGCCCCCTACGAGCAGTACTTC. Translated, it gives CASSQDRTAPYEQYF.

The rearrangement joins TRBV11-1 to TRBJ2-2; TRBD2 might be the D (5 bases). The V end was cut by 2 bases, the J end by 4 bases, with 8 bases between. The CDR3 is made up of 14 amino acids. Germline V CDR1 and CDR2: SGHAT, FQDESV (reference sequence). CDR3 nucleotides: TGTGCCAGCAGCTTATTAGAGGGCACCGGGGAGCTGTTTTTT. Its protein product is CASSLLEGTGELFF.

This clone occurred a few times. This chain joins TRBV12-5 and TRBJ1-2; 8 nucleotides agree with TRBD1. The CDR3 is made up of 18 amino acids. Germline trimming cut 0 bases from V and 4 bases from J; bases unmatched to any gene: 13. In germline, CDR1 is LGHNT, CDR2 FRNRAP. The CDR3 nucleotides are TGTGCTAGTGGTTTGGTCCTCGGACAGGGCGAGTTCGGCTATGGCTACACCTTC. It codes for CASGLVLGQGEFGYGYTF. Full variable domain (remainder filled in from reference TRBV12-5 and TRBJ1-2): DARVTQTPRHKVTEMGQEVTMRCQPILGHNTVFWYRQTMMQGLELLAYFRNRAPLDDSGMPKDRFSAEMPDATLATLKIQPSEPRDSAVYFCASGLVLGQGEFGYGYTFGSGTRLTVV.

The chain couples TRBV4-1 to TRBJ2-1; D possibly corresponds to TRBD2 (6 bases). CDR1 and CDR2 from the germline V gene are MGHRA and YSYEKL. This CDR3 region has 13 residues. Trimming left V 1 base short and J 9 bases short, with 10 bases between. The CDR3 bases are TGCGCCAGCAGCCAAGCGCCCGGGGGTGAGCAGTTCTTC. Protein product: CASSQAPGGEQFF.

The V call is TRBV5-4, the J call TRBJ2-3; D is unresolved. Trimming left V 0 bases short and J 0 bases short, with 2 bases between. CDR1 and CDR2 (germline): SGHNT, YYREEE (reference sequence). The CDR3 is 13 residues long. CDR3 residues: CASSLDSTDTQYF. The CDR3 DNA reads as TGTGCCAGCAGCTTGGATAGCACAGATACGCAGTATTTT.